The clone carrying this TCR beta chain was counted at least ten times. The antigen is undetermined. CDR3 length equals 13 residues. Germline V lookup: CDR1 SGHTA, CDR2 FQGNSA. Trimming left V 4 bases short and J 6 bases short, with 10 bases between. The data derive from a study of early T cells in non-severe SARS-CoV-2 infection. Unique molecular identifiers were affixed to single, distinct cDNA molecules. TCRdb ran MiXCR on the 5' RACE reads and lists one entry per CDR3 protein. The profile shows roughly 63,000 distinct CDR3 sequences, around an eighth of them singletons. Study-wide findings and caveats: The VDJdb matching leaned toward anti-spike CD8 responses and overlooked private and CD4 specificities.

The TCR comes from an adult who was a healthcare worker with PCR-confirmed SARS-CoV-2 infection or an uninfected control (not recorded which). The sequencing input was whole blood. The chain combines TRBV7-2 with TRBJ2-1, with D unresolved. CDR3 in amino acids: CASSWRLFNEQFF. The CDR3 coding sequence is TGTGCCAGCAGCTGGAGACTCTTCAATGAGCAGTTCTTC.